Below, 26 T cell receptor beta chains from the same sample are listed, as sequenced in a study of naive and memory T cell subsets. The beta constant-region primer was an equimolar mix of two oligonucleotides covering TRBC1 and TRBC2. Ligated cDNA was amplified by four rounds of PCR with nested alpha and beta constant-region primers and SP2. From the UMI-ligation and nested PCR reads, TCRdb called clonotypes with MiXCR, one entry per CDR3 protein. This table has more than 100,000 distinct CDR3 sequences, approximately 37% appearing once. Sequencing was carried out using central memory CD4+ T cells from blood. Receptor source: a human donor in good health.

The gene calls are TRBV12-3 or TRBV12-4 and TRBJ1-5; a possible D gene is TRBD1 (5 bases). The CDR3 runs 15 residues. V was clipped by 4 bases and J by 2 bases, with 12 bases between them. This CDR3 is CASSSPGRGNQPQHF. The DNA for the CDR3 is TGTGCCAGCAGTTCTCCAGGGAGAGGCAATCAGCCCCAGCATTTT.

The chain uses TRBV18 and TRBJ2-3; no clear D gene. V was clipped by 1 base and J by 4 bases, with 6 bases between them. The CDR3 runs 13 residues. Germline CDR1 and CDR2: KGHSH and LQKENI. CDR3: CASSPLQADTQYF. CDR3 nucleotide sequence: TGTGCCAGCTCACCACTGCAAGCAGATACGCAGTATTTT.

The chain joins TRBV29-1 to TRBJ1-1; D uncertain. The CDR3 covers 10 residues. The germline V gene encodes CDR1 SQVTM and CDR2 ANQGSEA. The CDR3 region is CAAGNTEAFF. In nucleotides, the CDR3 is TGCGCAGCGGGGAACACTGAAGCTTTCTTT.

This clonotype was seen ten or more times. This rearrangement joins TRBV19 to TRBJ2-5; D unclear. This CDR3 contains 13 residues. The V gene's germline CDR1 is LNHDA and CDR2 SQIVND (reference sequence). V was cut by 7 bases and J by 5 bases, with 14 bases left in between. The CDR3 DNA reads as TGTGCCAGTAAAGATCATGGTCGGGAGACCCAGTACTTC. Amino acid sequence: CASKDHGRETQYF.

This clonotype was seen only a few times. This chain connects TRBV18 to TRBJ2-1, with D possibly called TRBD1 or TRBD2 (7 bases each). V was cut by 1 base and J by 5 bases, with 18 bases left in between. Per germline, CDR1 KGHSH and CDR2 LQKENI. This CDR3 comprises 17 residues. CDR3 amino acids: CASSPRGGGQVNNEQFF. Written as DNA, the CDR3 is TGTGCCAGCTCACCACGGGGGGGCGGACAGGTAAACAATGAGCAGTTCTTC.

The V gene is TRBV7-9, the J gene TRBJ2-7; 8 bases are a match to TRBD1. Per the germline V gene, CDR1 is SEHNR and CDR2 is FQNEAQ (reference sequence). The junction had 7 bases not matched to a gene; V was cut back by 5 bases and J by 4 bases. The CDR3 sequence is 14 residues long. CDR3 sequence (DNA): TGTGCCAGCAGCCCGGACAGGGCGAAATACGAGCAGTACTTC. This gives the protein CASSPDRAKYEQYF. Together with reference TRBV7-9 and TRBJ2-7, the CDR3 gives the full variable domain: DTGVSQNPRHKITKRGQNVTFRCDPISEHNRLYWYRQTLGQGPEFLTYFQNEAQLEKSRLLSDRFSAERPKGSFSTLEIQRTEQGDSAMYLCASSPDRAKYEQYFGPGTRLTVT.

The chain has TRBV28 and TRBJ2-1; D is uncertain. CDR1 MDHEN and CDR2 SYDVKM come from the germline V gene. The CDR3 covers 15 residues. Trimming removed 0 bases from V and 7 bases from J, with 13 bases in between. In nucleotides, the CDR3 is TGTGCCAGCAGTTTATGGGTAGTGGGTAAAAATGAGCAGTTCTTC. Residues: CASSLWVVGKNEQFF.

This chain links TRBV6-6 with TRBJ2-3; 10 nucleotides agree with TRBD2. Germline assignment: CDR1 MNHNY and CDR2 SVGAGI (reference sequence). V shed 7 bases, J shed 2 bases, and the junction held 6 bases outside the gene matches. The CDR3 runs to 15 residues. The CDR3, as DNA: TGTGCCAGCACTTTAGCGGGAGGATTCACAGATACGCAGTATTTT. This codes for CASTLAGGFTDTQYF.

This clonotype occurred once. The rearrangement joins TRBV11-2 to TRBJ2-3, with D tentatively TRBD1 (5 bases). CDR1 SGHAT and CDR2 FQNNGV come from the germline V gene. The CDR3 contains 16 residues. Trimming shortened V by 6 bases and J by 1 base, and 17 bases separated the two germline ends. The CDR3 DNA reads as TGTGCCAGCAGGGGTATAGGGGCGGTTCGCACAGATACGCAGTATTTT. Its translation: CASRGIGAVRTDTQYF.

The rearrangement uses TRBV20-1 and TRBJ2-7; D call uncertain. Between the trimmed V and J ends, which lost 6 bases and 2 bases, there was a span of 11 bases. The CDR3 runs 12 residues. Germline-derived CDR1 and CDR2 are DFQATT and SNEGSKA (reference sequence). This CDR3 is CSAQSGPYEQYF. The CDR3 bases are TGCAGTGCGCAGTCCGGCCCCTACGAGCAGTACTTC.

The chain joins TRBV6-2 or TRBV6-3 to TRBJ2-7, with D maybe TRBD2 (5 bases). The length of the CDR3 is 15 residues. Deletions cut 6 bases from V and 2 bases from J, with 17 bases between. Looked up from germline, CDR1 is MNHEY and CDR2 is SVGEGT. The CDR3 DNA sequence: TGTGCCAGCAGGAGGACTGGGCGAGCCACCTACGAGCAGTACTTC. Translated: CASRRTGRATYEQYF.

This clonotype has just a few counts. V gene TRBV12-3 or TRBV12-4 combines with J gene TRBJ1-5; 7 bases map to TRBD1. The CDR3 is 14 residues long. Germline trimming cut 6 bases from V and 4 bases from J; bases unmatched to any gene: 6. This CDR3 is CASSLGQANQPQHF. The CDR3 DNA reads TGTGCCAGCAGCCTTGGACAGGCGAATCAGCCCCAGCATTTT.

This clonotype appeared a few times. This chain uses TRBV12-3 or TRBV12-4 with TRBJ2-1; 11 bases are shared with TRBD2. The CDR3 loop spans 15 amino acids. V lost 5 bases and J lost 10; bases outside the gene matches: 10. CDR3 coding DNA: TGTGCCAGCAGTCCCCGGGTAGCGGGAGGGTACGAGCAGTTCTTC. It specifies CASSPRVAGGYEQFF.

V gene TRBV2 combines with J gene TRBJ1-3; unclear D gene. V lost 3 bases to trimming and J lost 0 bases, with 9 bases between them. This CDR3 has 15 amino acids. Germline V lookup: CDR1 SNHLY, CDR2 FYNNEI. The CDR3 loop reads CASSDQRSSGNTIYF. CDR3 DNA sequence: TGTGCCAGCAGTGATCAGCGAAGCTCTGGAAACACCATATATTTT.

The chain is built from TRBV28 and TRBJ1-1; TRBD1 is a possible D gene (5 bases). The CDR3 extends over 13 amino acids. Germline V lookup: CDR1 MDHEN, CDR2 SYDVKM. V was trimmed by 5 bases and J by 1 base, leaving 8 bases between them. The CDR3 coding sequence is TGTGCCAGCAGTGTTCAGGGGAACACTGAAGCTTTCTTT. It encodes CASSVQGNTEAFF.

This clonotype was counted a few times. The V and J genes are TRBV5-1 and TRBJ1-6, with TRBD1 matching 9 bases. Germline loops: CDR1 SGHRS, CDR2 YFSETQ. The CDR3 contains 15 residues. The V gene end was trimmed by 4 bases and the J gene end by 10 bases; junction bases not matched to a gene: 9. CDR3 sequence reads: CASSTGQGMRSPLHF. DNA of the CDR3: TGCGCCAGCAGCACGGGACAGGGTATGAGGTCACCCCTCCACTTT.

DNA of the CDR3: TGCGCCAGCAGCACGGGACCGACGAACACCGGGGAGCTGTTTTTT. This translates into CASSTGPTNTGELFF. This chain links TRBV5-1 with TRBJ2-2; either TRBD1 or TRBD2 may fit D (5 bases each). The CDR3 loop spans 15 amino acids. V was cut by 4 bases and J by 0 bases, with 10 bases left in between. CDR1 is SGHRS, CDR2 YFSETQ, per germline.

This chain uses TRBV29-1 with TRBJ2-7; 7 nucleotides line up with TRBD1. Trimming took 6 bases from V and 12 from J; bases not matched to a gene: 11. Germline values: CDR1 SQVTM, CDR2 ANQGSEA. There are 11 residues in the CDR3. CDR3: CSVRQGNNPYF. CDR3 coding DNA: TGCAGCGTACGACAGGGTAATAATCCGTACTTC.

The V and J genes are TRBV5-1 and TRBJ2-2, with D perhaps matching TRBD2 (6 bases). V dropped 10 bases and J dropped 4 bases, with 17 bases sitting between them. Per germline, CDR1 SGHRS and CDR2 YFSETQ. The CDR3 spans 14 residues. The CDR3 bases are TGCGCCGGCCGGAGGGAGGCGGCCACCGGGGAGCTGTTTTTT. This codes for CAGRREAATGELFF.

The chain is built from TRBV20-1 and TRBJ2-7; 8 nucleotides align to TRBD2. The CDR3 contains 12 residues. With 6 bases clipped from V and 11 bases from J, the junction kept 12 bases outside the gene matches. Germline CDR1 reads DFQATT; CDR2 reads SNEGSKA (reference sequence). CDR3 in amino acids: CSAPSGSKKEYF. Here the CDR3 DNA reads TGCAGTGCCCCCAGCGGGAGCAAGAAGGAGTACTTC.

The rearrangement joins TRBV14 to TRBJ1-2; no clear D. This CDR3 contains 16 residues. Germline-derived CDR1 and CDR2 are SGHDN and FVKESK. The V end was cut by 1 base, the J end by 4 bases, with 16 bases between. The CDR3 nucleotides are TGTGCCAGCAGCCAAGGTCAGCCACGGGTACTCTATGGCTACACCTTC. It translates to CASSQGQPRVLYGYTF.

The chain employs TRBV7-2 and TRBJ2-5; D may be TRBD1 (6 bases). CDR1 is SGHTA and CDR2 is FQGNSA in the germline V gene. V was pared by 5 bases and J by 4 bases, with 14 bases between. This CDR3 has 14 amino acids. The CDR3 bases are TGTGCCAGCAGCGTAGGTTGGGGGCTAGAGACCCAGTACTTC. Encoded protein: CASSVGWGLETQYF.

V and J are TRBV3-1 and TRBJ1-5; 7 bases are a match to TRBD1. The germline V gene encodes CDR1 LGHDT and CDR2 YNNKEL (reference sequence). The ends lost 5 bases at V and 7 bases at J; junction bases unmatched: 8. This CDR3 has 14 residues. The CDR3 sequence is CASSNQGVDQPQHF. CDR3 sequence (DNA): TGTGCCAGCAGCAACCAGGGGGTAGACCAGCCCCAGCATTTT.

This chain connects TRBV6-5 to TRBJ2-7; no clear D. V was shortened by 5 bases and J by 1 base, with 9 bases between the two germline ends. CDR3 length: 13 amino acids. CDR1 and CDR2 from the germline V gene are MNHEY and SVGAGI. The CDR3, as DNA: TGTGCCAGCAGTCCCCGAAGGTCCTACGAGCAGTACTTC. It is translated as CASSPRRSYEQYF.

This clonotype turned up a few times. The DNA for the CDR3 is TGCAGTGCTAGAGATCCTTTTGGGCGGGAGGGCGGCACAGATACGCAGTATTTT. Translated, it gives CSARDPFGREGGTDTQYF. The V and J genes are TRBV20-1 and TRBJ2-3; 9 bases are a match to TRBD2. CDR3 length: 18 residues. V was pared by 0 bases and J by 1 base, with 11 bases of the junction left unmatched. CDR1 is DFQATT, CDR2 SNEGSKA, per germline (reference sequence).

This clonotype was found a few times. The chain joins TRBV14 to TRBJ1-1; TRBD1 is a possible D gene (6 bases). The CDR3 consists of 15 residues. Germline V CDR1 and CDR2: SGHDN, FVKESK. V gave up 4 bases and J gave up 5 bases, with 17 bases separating them. The CDR3 nucleotides are TGTGCCAGCAGCCCACAGGGCCTTCAAGGGACTGAAGCTTTCTTT. Protein: CASSPQGLQGTEAFF.